The T cell receptor (beta chain) described here comes from a study of OX40 agonist ivuxolimab in advanced cancers. Study summary: At doses from 0.01 to 10 mg/kg, patients were given intravenous ivuxolimab every 2 weeks. The mean age was approximately 60 years, ranging from about 20 to 79, with 65% to 85% of participants male.

TCRdb keeps only in-frame clones here, not all; method: immunoSEQ multiplex PCR. The sample records around 65,000 clones, around 93% being singletons. Study-wide points: Some patients without response likewise showed low normalized clonal expansion. The study found that CD8+ T cells averaged more expanded clones than CD4+.

Of note for this clone: As yet, its antigen is unknown.

CDR3 size: 16 residues. Deletions cut 1 base from V and 1 base from J, with 12 bases between. CDR1 and CDR2 from the germline V gene are SNHLY and FYNNEI. The TCR was taken from an adult with an advanced solid tumor such as melanoma, head and neck, liver or kidney cancer. The material was CD4+ or CD8+ T cells sorted from blood, obtained in a trial of the OX40 agonist ivuxolimab. The V call is TRBV2, the J call TRBJ2-3, with D possibly matching TRBD2 (5 bases). CDR3 coding DNA: TGTGCCAGCAGTGAAGGGACTTATTCGGGCACAGATACGCAGTATTTT. Translation: CASSEGTYSGTDTQYF.